This entry is about one TCR beta chain. Its antigen is currently unknown. The data originate from a study of T cell responses to AZD1222 COVID-19 vaccine. Some clones are missing from TCRdb's copy, which holds only in-frame ones; the method was immunoSEQ multiplex PCR. This table holds about 130,000 clones, 90% found once. Germline V lookup: CDR1 MNHEY, CDR2 SMNVEV (reference sequence). Trimming took 2 bases from V and 7 from J, leaving 6 bases between them. CDR3 length: 13 amino acids. Study-level findings and limits: It was only six AZD1222 recipients who were seropositive at baseline. Repertoire sampling happened only post peak T cell response. A reported finding is that nearly half of spike-specific TCRs target unmutated variant regions.

The specimen comprised peripheral blood, sampled on day 0 of AZD1222 vaccination. The V and J genes are TRBV27 and TRBJ1-6, with D possibly matching TRBD1 (5 bases). This receptor was taken from an adult in good health. CDR3 residues: CASSLGGNSPLHF. The CDR3 DNA is TGTGCCAGCAGTTTAGGGGGGAATTCACCCCTCCACTTT.